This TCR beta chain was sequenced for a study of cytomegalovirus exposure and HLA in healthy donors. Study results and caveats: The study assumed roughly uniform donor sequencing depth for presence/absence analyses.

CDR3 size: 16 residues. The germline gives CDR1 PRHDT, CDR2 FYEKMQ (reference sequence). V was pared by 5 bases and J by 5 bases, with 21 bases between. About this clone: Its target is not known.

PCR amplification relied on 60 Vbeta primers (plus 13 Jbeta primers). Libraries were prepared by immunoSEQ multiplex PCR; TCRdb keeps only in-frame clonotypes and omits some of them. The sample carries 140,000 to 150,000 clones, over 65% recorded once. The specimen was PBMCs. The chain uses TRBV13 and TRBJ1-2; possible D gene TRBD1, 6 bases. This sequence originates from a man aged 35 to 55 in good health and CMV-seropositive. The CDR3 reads CASSLTPRQATYGYTF. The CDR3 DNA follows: TGTGCCAGCAGCCTCACCCCGCGACAGGCTACTTATGGCTACACCTTC.